This TCR beta chain was observed in a study of T cells in Graves' hyperthyroidism and ophthalmopathy. Findings of the study overall: Most expanded thyroid clonotypes above 0.001 recurred in blood. Ophthalmopathy was distinguished from stable hyperthyroidism by 13 V-J signatures.

Amplification yielded TCR beta CDR3 regions, with RNA transcripts as the source. A first-round RT-PCR of the TCR CDR3 used the HTBI primer set. TCRdb re-called the multiplex PCR reads with MiXCR, one entry per CDR3 protein. The sample lists about 560,000 distinct CDR3 sequences; around 17% were seen once. This clonotype has at least ten counts. The target antigen is unknown. In germline, CDR1 is SGHRS, CDR2 YFSETQ. This CDR3 comprises 17 residues. Trimming left V 1 base short and J 7 bases short, with 24 bases between. Graves' hyperthyroidism qualified as stable when ophthalmopathy did not progress within 18 months. Criteria for exclusion of patients were uncontrolled infection, other autoimmune disease, pregnancy or lactation.

The chain combines TRBV5-1 with TRBJ2-7; TRBD1 or TRBD2 may be the D gene (5 bases each). The TCR originated in a woman between 18 and 29 years old with Graves' hyperthyroidism. Sequenced input: blood. CDR3 in DNA: TGCGCCAGCAGCTTGTCGGGGCCGAATTGGTTGCCGCTAGAGCAGTACTTC. Its protein is CASSLSGPNWLPLEQYF.